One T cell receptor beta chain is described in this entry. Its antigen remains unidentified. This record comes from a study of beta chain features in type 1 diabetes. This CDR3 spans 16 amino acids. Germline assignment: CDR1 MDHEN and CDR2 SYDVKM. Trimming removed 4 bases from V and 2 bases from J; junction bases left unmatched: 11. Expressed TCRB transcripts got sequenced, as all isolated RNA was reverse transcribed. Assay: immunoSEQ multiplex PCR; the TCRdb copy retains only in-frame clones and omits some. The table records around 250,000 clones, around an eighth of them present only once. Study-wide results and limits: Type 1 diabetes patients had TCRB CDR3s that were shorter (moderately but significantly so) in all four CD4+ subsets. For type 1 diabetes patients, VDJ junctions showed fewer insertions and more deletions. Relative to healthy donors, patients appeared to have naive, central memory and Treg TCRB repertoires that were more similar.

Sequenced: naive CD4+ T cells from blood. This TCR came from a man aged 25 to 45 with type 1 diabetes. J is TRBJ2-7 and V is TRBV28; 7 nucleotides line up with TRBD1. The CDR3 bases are TGTGCCAGCAGTTCTCCGGGACAGTCGCTTGCCTACGAGCAGTACTTC. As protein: CASSSPGQSLAYEQYF.